The 14 T cell receptor beta chains below come from one sample, sequenced in a study of T cells after yellow fever vaccination. TCRdb reprocessed the 5' RACE reads with MiXCR, giving one entry per CDR3 protein. This sample has about 330,000 distinct CDR3 sequences, with roughly 3.9% found just once. The sequences come from PBMCs, collected 5 days after the yellow fever booster vaccination. The receptors were gathered from a man younger than 30 who received the YFV17D yellow fever vaccine.

This clonotype appeared a few times. This chain joins TRBV6-5 and TRBJ2-6, with 10 bases identical to TRBD2. V was clipped by 6 bases and J by 2 bases; unmatched bases: 7. The germline gives CDR1 MNHEY, CDR2 SVGAGI. This CDR3 has 17 residues. This CDR3 is CASRPSGGAAGANVLTF. In nucleotides, the CDR3 is TGTGCCAGCAGACCCAGCGGGGGGGCCGCTGGGGCCAACGTCCTGACTTTC.

There are many counts of this clonotype. The chain is built from TRBV7-9 and TRBJ2-3, with D perhaps TRBD2 (5 bases). V lost 7 bases, J lost 5 bases, and 19 bases lay in between. From germline, CDR1 is SEHNR and CDR2 FQNEAQ (reference sequence). The CDR3 is made up of 15 amino acids. The CDR3 is CASTPRESSRDTQYF. CDR3 coding DNA: TGTGCCAGCACCCCCCGGGAAAGCTCGAGAGATACGCAGTATTTT.

J is TRBJ2-3 and V is TRBV6-2 or TRBV6-3; TRBD2 aligns across 10 bases. Germline assignment: CDR1 MNHEY and CDR2 SVGEGT. This CDR3 region has 14 residues. V was clipped by 0 bases and J by 8 bases; unmatched bases: 2. DNA of the CDR3: TGTGCCAGCAGTTACTCGAGCGGGGGGGGTACGCAGTATTTT. It yields the protein CASSYSSGGGTQYF.

This clonotype was counted between two and nine times. The J gene is TRBJ2-5, the V gene TRBV18; D is unclear. The CDR3 length is 13 residues. Germline CDR1 is KGHSH and CDR2 is LQKENI. The V gene lost 3 bases and the J gene lost 3 bases, with 8 bases spanning the gap. CDR3 bases: TGTGCCAGCTCACCCTTCAGAAAAGAGACCCAGTACTTC. This sequence encodes CASSPFRKETQYF.

This clonotype was counted between two and nine times. The chain couples TRBV12-3 or TRBV12-4 to TRBJ2-5; D perhaps matches TRBD2 (5 bases). The CDR3 has 13 residues. Trimming shortened V by 7 bases and J by 5 bases, and 14 bases separated the two germline ends. CDR3 residues: CASTQEAVETQYF. CDR3 coding DNA: TGTGCCAGCACCCAGGAGGCCGTCGAGACCCAGTACTTC.

This clonotype was detected only a few times. V gene TRBV7-2 combines with J gene TRBJ2-1, with D uncertain. Germline lookup yields CDR1 SGHTA and CDR2 FQGNSA. The V and J ends lost 5 bases and 0 bases respectively, with 11 bases between them. This CDR3 is built from 15 residues. CDR3 in amino acids: CASSPYPSSYNEQFF. For the CDR3, the DNA is TGTGCCAGCAGCCCCTACCCTAGCTCCTACAATGAGCAGTTCTTC.

This clonotype was observed many times. V is TRBV4-3 and J is TRBJ2-1, with 8 bases lining up with TRBD2. The CDR3 is 16 amino acids. The germline V gene has CDR1 LGHNA and CDR2 YSLEER. After removal of 0 bases from V and 6 bases from J, the junction contained 7 bases not matched to a gene. CDR3 sequence reads: CASSQDRGGPTNEQFF. The CDR3 DNA reads TGCGCCAGCAGCCAAGATCGCGGGGGGCCCACCAATGAGCAGTTCTTC.

The chain has TRBV4-3 and TRBJ1-2; D might be TRBD1 (5 bases). The CDR3 totals 14 residues. The germline V gene encodes CDR1 LGHNA and CDR2 YSLEER. The ends were cut back, 4 bases at V and 4 bases at J, with 13 bases in the middle. The DNA for the CDR3 is TGCGCCAGCAGCCCTGGTGGGGGTATCTATGGCTACACCTTC. Its protein product is CASSPGGGIYGYTF.

This clonotype appeared many times. This chain uses TRBV7-8 with TRBJ2-1, with no clear D. The V end was cut by 1 base, the J end by 13 bases, with 14 bases between. CDR1 and CDR2 (germline): SGHVS, FQNEAQ. The CDR3 spans 13 residues. The chain's CDR3 is CASSLDPQRLQFF. The DNA for the CDR3 is TGTGCCAGCAGCTTAGATCCTCAGCGCCTTCAGTTCTTC.

The rearrangement uses TRBV25-1 and TRBJ1-3; D gene unclear. The CDR3 totals 14 residues. Trimming pared 6 bases from V and 0 bases from J, leaving 9 bases between. Germline lookup yields CDR1 MGHDK and CDR2 SYGVNS. The CDR3 protein is CASRVSFSGNTIYF. CDR3 DNA: TGTGCCAGCAGGGTCAGTTTCTCTGGAAACACCATATATTTT.

This clonotype was seen more than once but under ten times. The J gene is TRBJ2-1, the V gene TRBV7-2; TRBD2 aligns across 7 bases. The CDR3 is made up of 14 amino acids. CDR1 and CDR2 from the germline V gene are SGHTA and FQGNSA. V lost 1 base, J lost 5 bases, and 2 bases stayed unmatched. In nucleotides, the CDR3 is TGTGCCAGCAGCTTAGTGGGACTAAACAATGAGCAGTTCTTC. Protein: CASSLVGLNNEQFF. Complete variable domain (other parts from reference TRBV7-2 and TRBJ2-1): GAGVSQSPSNKVTEKGKDVELRCDPISGHTALYWYRQSLGQGLEFLIYFQGNSAPDKSGLPSDRFSAERTGGSVSTLTIQRTQQEDSAVYLCASSLVGLNNEQFFGPGTRLTVL.

This clonotype appeared a few times. The V gene is TRBV27, the J gene TRBJ1-5, with D possibly matching TRBD1 (6 bases). The CDR3 has 17 amino acids. The V and J ends lost 1 base and 0 bases respectively, with 13 bases between them. Germline lookup yields CDR1 MNHEY and CDR2 SMNVEV (reference sequence). In DNA, the CDR3 is TGTGCCAGCAGTTTATGGGGGACAAAATATAGCAATCAGCCCCAGCATTTT. Amino acid sequence: CASSLWGTKYSNQPQHF.

The chain joins TRBV18 to TRBJ1-1, with TRBD1 as a possible D gene (5 bases). CDR3 length: 13 amino acids. In germline, CDR1 is KGHSH, CDR2 LQKENI. Trimming shortened V by 2 bases and J by 5 bases, and 9 bases separated the two germline ends. The CDR3 is CASSPAGRTEAFF. In nucleotides, the CDR3 is TGTGCCAGCTCACCAGCGGGGCGAACTGAAGCTTTCTTT.

This clonotype was detected ten times or more. This chain uses TRBV21-1 with TRBJ2-3. TRBV21-1 is classified as a pseudogene. The CDR3 consists of 9 residues. The CDR3 spells CASSRSSPF. The CDR3 coding sequence is TGTGCCAGCAGCAGGTCATCCCCTTTT.